The next 8 T cell receptor beta chains were all read from a single sample in a study of cytomegalovirus exposure and HLA in healthy donors. Using immunoSEQ multiplex PCR, the repertoire was profiled, and TCRdb retains in-frame clones only, with some absent. The sample lists roughly 58,000 clones; around nine tenths were seen once. The sequenced material came from PBMCs. The receptors here all came from a man aged 18 to 29 in good health and CMV-seronegative.

The J gene is TRBJ1-5, the V gene TRBV18, with TRBD1 matching 9 bases. This CDR3 spans 15 amino acids. Germline-derived CDR1 and CDR2 are KGHSH and LQKENI. V dropped 3 bases and J dropped 4; count of bases not matched to a gene: 4. As DNA, the CDR3 is TGTGCCAGCTCACCCACAGGGGGCTGGAATCAGCCCCAGCATTTT. Translating gives CASSPTGGWNQPQHF.

CDR3 bases: TGCAGCGTTGACAGGGGAGGGGGGTACAATGAGCAGTTCTTC. Protein sequence: CSVDRGGGYNEQFF. The chain joins TRBV29-1 to TRBJ2-1, with D maybe TRBD2 (7 bases). Trimming took 3 bases from V and 4 from J, leaving 13 bases between them. Germline loops: CDR1 SQVTM, CDR2 ANQGSEA. The CDR3 extends over 14 amino acids.

The gene calls are TRBV9 and TRBJ2-7; 8 bases agree with TRBD1. This CDR3 contains 19 residues. Germline assignment: CDR1 SGDLS and CDR2 YYNGEE. V shed 3 bases and J 0 bases; nucleotides not matched to a gene: 17. This CDR3 is CASSDNVEQDRASSYEQYF. The DNA for the CDR3 is TGTGCCAGCAGCGACAACGTAGAACAGGACAGGGCCAGCTCCTACGAGCAGTACTTC.

The rearrangement joins TRBV30 to TRBJ2-7; tentatively, D is TRBD1 (5 bases). The germline gives CDR1 GTSNPN, CDR2 SVGIG (reference sequence). V lost 0 bases and J 3 bases, leaving 12 bases between the germline ends. The CDR3 runs to 14 residues. DNA of the CDR3: TGTGCCTGGAGTGTAGGCCAGGGCAACTACGAGCAGTACTTC. Translation gives CAWSVGQGNYEQYF.

This sequence joins TRBV5-6 and TRBJ1-2; D is perhaps TRBD1 (6 bases). The CDR3 is 16 residues long. The ends were cut back, 1 base at V and 4 bases at J, with 17 bases in the middle. Germline V gives CDR1 SGHDT, CDR2 YYEEEE. CDR3 region: CASSLSPRGSGYGYTF. The CDR3 DNA reads TGTGCCAGCAGCTTGTCTCCAAGGGGGTCAGGCTATGGCTACACCTTC.

The V gene is TRBV9, the J gene TRBJ2-3, with D maybe TRBD1 (5 bases). The germline CDR1 and CDR2 sequences are SGDLS and YYNGEE. V was trimmed by 5 bases and J by 6 bases, leaving 22 bases between them. This CDR3 region has 16 residues. CDR3 DNA sequence: TGTGCCAGCAGTGCACAGGTGGGATCGCAATTGGATACGCAGTATTTT. This translates into CASSAQVGSQLDTQYF. Full variable domain (missing parts from reference TRBV9 and TRBJ2-3): DSGVTQTPKHLITATGQRVTLRCSPRSGDLSVYWYQQSLDQGLQFLIQYYNGEERAKGNILERFSAQQFPDLHSELNLSSLELGDSALYFCASSAQVGSQLDTQYFGPGTRLTVL.

The sample holds a few counts of this clone. The chain employs TRBV9 and TRBJ1-1; D gene ambiguous. V was pared by 0 bases and J by 1 base, with 4 bases between. Looked up from germline, CDR1 is SGDLS and CDR2 is YYNGEE. CDR3 length: 13 amino acids. CDR3 sequence reads: CASSVAGNTEAFF. CDR3 in DNA: TGTGCCAGCAGCGTAGCAGGGAACACTGAAGCTTTCTTT.

The CDR3 is CASSFTEKLFF. CDR3 DNA sequence: TGTGCCAGCAGTTTCACAGAAAAACTGTTTTTT. This chain connects TRBV28 to TRBJ1-4; D uncertain. The CDR3 extends over 11 amino acids. Germline V gene sequence: CDR1 MDHEN, CDR2 SYDVKM. Trimming left V 3 bases short and J 8 bases short, with 4 bases between.